This T cell receptor (beta chain) is drawn from a study of cytomegalovirus exposure and HLA in healthy donors. Study-wide findings and caveats: Common viral pathogens seemed, in a later analysis, to connect with several of the most significant clusters. Reports indicated that the classifier achieved high specificity and sensitivity in diagnosing cytomegalovirus status.

The germline V gene encodes CDR1 SGHAT and CDR2 FQDESV (reference sequence). Trimming pared 6 bases from V and 4 bases from J, leaving 15 bases between. This CDR3 is built from 15 residues. The donors (healthy individuals) were bone marrow donors. This donor's file did not include a recorded CMV serostatus. With respect to this clone: Its cognate antigen is unknown.

Amplification used 60 Vbeta primers and 13 Jbeta primers. Profiled with immunoSEQ multiplex PCR; TCRdb holds only in-frame clones, not every one. The top ten clones hold 1.5% to 2% of a sample with some 56,000 clones, 65% to 90% of them seen once. This TCR came from a human donor in good health. Sequencing input: PBMCs. V and J are TRBV11-1 and TRBJ1-4, with D perhaps matching TRBD1 (6 bases). CDR3 DNA sequence: TGTGCCAGCAGAACCGGGACACTTGTTAATGAAAAACTGTTTTTT. It yields the protein CASRTGTLVNEKLFF.